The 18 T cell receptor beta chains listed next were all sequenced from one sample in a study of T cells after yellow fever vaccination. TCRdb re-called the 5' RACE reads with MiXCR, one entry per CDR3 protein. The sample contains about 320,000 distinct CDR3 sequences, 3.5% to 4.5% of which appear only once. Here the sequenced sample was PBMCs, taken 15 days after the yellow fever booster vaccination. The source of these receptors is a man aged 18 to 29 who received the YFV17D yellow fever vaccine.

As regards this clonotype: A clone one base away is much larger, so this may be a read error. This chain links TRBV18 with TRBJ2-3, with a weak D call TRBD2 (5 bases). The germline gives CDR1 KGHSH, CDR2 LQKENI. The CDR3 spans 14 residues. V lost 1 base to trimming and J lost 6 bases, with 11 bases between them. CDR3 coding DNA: TGTGCCAGCTCACCACAACCTGGCGGGGATACGCAGTATTTT. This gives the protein CASSPQPGGDTQYF.

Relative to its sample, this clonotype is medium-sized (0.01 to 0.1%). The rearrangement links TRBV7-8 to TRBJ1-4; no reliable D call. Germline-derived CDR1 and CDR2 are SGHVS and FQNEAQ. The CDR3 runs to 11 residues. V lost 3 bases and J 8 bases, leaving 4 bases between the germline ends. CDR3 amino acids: CASSFGEKLFF. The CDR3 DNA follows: TGTGCCAGCAGCTTTGGGGAAAAACTGTTTTTT.

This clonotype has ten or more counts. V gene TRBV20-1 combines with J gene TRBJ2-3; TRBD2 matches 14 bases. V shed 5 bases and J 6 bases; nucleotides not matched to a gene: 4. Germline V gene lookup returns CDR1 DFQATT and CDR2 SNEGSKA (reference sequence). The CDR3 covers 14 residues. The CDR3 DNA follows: TGCAGTGCTCAGACTAGCGGGGGGGTGGATACGCAGTATTTT. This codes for CSAQTSGGVDTQYF.

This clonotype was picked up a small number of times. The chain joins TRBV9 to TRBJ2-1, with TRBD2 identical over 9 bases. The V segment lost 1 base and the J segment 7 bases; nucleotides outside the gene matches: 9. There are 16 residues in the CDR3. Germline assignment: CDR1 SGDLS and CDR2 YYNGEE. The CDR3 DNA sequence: TGTGCCAGCAGCGTAAGGGCGGGGGGGCCGAGAAATGAGCAGTTCTTC. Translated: CASSVRAGGPRNEQFF. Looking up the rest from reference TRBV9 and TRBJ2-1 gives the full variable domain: DSGVTQTPKHLITATGQRVTLRCSPRSGDLSVYWYQQSLDQGLQFLIQYYNGEERAKGNILERFSAQQFPDLHSELNLSSLELGDSALYFCASSVRAGGPRNEQFFGPGTRLTVL.

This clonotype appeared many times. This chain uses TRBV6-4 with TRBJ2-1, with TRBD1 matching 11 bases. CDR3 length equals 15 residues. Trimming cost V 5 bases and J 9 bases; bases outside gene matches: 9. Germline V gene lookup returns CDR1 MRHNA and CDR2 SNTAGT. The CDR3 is CASSRLGQGDREQFF. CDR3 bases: TGTGCCAGCAGTCGGCTGGGACAGGGGGACCGTGAGCAGTTCTTC.

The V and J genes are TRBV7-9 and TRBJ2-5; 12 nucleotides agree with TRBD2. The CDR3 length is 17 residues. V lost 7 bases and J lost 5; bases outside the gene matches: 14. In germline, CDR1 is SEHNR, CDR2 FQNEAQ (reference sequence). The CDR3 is CASTAPASGGAVETQYF. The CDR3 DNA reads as TGTGCCAGCACCGCCCCAGCTAGCGGGGGGGCGGTGGAGACCCAGTACTTC.

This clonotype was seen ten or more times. CDR3 DNA: TGTGCCAGCAGTTTTAGCCCAGCGTCCTACAATGAGCAGTTCTTC. It translates to CASSFSPASYNEQFF. This rearrangement joins TRBV12-3 or TRBV12-4 to TRBJ2-1, with no clear D. The CDR3 sequence is 15 residues long. V was clipped by 3 bases and J by 1 base, with 10 bases between them.

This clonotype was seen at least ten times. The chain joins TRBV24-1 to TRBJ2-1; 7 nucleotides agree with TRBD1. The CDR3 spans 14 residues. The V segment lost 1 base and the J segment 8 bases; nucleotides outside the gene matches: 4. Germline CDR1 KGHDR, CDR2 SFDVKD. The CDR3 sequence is CATSDFGQGDEQFF. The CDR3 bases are TGTGCCACCAGTGATTTTGGGCAGGGGGATGAGCAGTTCTTC.

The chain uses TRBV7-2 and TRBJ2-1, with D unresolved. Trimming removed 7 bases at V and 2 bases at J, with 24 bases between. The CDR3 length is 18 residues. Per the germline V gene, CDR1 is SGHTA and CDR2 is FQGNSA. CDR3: CASTLGCCQRVAYNEQFF. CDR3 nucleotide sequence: TGTGCCAGCACCCTAGGTTGCTGTCAGAGAGTCGCCTACAATGAGCAGTTCTTC.

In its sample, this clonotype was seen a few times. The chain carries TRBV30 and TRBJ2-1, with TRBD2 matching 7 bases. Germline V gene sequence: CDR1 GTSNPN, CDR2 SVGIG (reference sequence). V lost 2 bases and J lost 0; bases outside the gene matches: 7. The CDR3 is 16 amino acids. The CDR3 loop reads CAWSSWRGSSYNEQFF. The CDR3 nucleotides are TGTGCCTGGAGTTCCTGGCGGGGGAGCTCCTACAATGAGCAGTTCTTC.

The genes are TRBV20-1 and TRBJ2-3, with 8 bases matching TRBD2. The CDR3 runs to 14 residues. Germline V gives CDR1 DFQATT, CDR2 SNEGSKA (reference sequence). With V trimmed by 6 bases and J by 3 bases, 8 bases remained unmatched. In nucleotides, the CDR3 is TGCAGTGCCCCTATAGCGGGGCCGACAGATACGCAGTATTTT. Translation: CSAPIAGPTDTQYF.

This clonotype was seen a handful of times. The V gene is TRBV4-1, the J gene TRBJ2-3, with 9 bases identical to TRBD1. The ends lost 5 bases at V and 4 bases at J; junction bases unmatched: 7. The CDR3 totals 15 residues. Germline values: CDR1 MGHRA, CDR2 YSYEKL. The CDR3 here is CASSYGQGRADTQYF. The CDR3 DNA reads TGCGCCAGCAGCTACGGACAGGGGAGGGCAGATACGCAGTATTTT.

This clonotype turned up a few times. CDR3 in amino acids: CASSLGRVGYTF. In DNA form, the CDR3 reads TGTGCCAGCAGTTTAGGCCGGGTTGGCTACACCTTC. J is TRBJ1-2 and V is TRBV12-3 or TRBV12-4; no firm D call. The CDR3 runs 12 residues. Trimming took 1 base from V and 7 from J, leaving 7 bases between them.

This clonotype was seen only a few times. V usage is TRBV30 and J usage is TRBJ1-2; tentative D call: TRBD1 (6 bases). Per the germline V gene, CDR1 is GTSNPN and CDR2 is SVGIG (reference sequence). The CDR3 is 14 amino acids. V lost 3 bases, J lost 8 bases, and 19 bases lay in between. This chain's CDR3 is CAWRVGAGVGGYTF. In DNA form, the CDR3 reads TGTGCCTGGAGGGTAGGGGCAGGGGTTGGAGGCTACACCTTC.

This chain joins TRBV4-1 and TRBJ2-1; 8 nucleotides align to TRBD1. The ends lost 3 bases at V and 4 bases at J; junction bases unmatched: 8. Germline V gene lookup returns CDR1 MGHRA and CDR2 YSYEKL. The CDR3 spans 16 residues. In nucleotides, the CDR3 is TGCGCCAGCAGCCAGGGATCCGGGACAGGTTACAATGAGCAGTTCTTC. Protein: CASSQGSGTGYNEQFF.

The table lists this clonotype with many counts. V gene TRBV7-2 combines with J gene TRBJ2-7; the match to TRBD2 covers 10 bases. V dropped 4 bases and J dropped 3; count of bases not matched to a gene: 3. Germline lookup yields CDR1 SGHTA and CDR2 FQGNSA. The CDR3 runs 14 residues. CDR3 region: CASSWTSGDYEQYF. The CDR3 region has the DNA TGTGCCAGCAGCTGGACTAGCGGTGACTACGAGCAGTACTTC. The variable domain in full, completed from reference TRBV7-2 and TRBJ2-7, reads GAGVSQSPSNKVTEKGKDVELRCDPISGHTALYWYRQSLGQGLEFLIYFQGNSAPDKSGLPSDRFSAERTGGSVSTLTIQRTQQEDSAVYLCASSWTSGDYEQYFGPGTRLTVT.

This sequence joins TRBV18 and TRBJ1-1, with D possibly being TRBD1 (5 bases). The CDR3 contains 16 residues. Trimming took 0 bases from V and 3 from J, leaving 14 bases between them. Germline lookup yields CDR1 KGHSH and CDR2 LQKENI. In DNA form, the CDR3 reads TGTGCCAGCTCACCACCGGGCTTGGGGGTCTACACTGAAGCTTTCTTT. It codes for CASSPPGLGVYTEAFF.

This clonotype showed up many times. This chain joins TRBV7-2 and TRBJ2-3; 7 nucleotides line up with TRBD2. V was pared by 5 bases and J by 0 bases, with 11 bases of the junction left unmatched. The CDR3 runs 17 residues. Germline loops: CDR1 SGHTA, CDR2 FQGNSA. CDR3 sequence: CASSPPGGGASTDTQYF. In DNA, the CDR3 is TGTGCCAGCAGCCCACCCGGCGGGGGTGCTAGCACAGATACGCAGTATTTT. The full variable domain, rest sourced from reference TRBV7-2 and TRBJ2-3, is GAGVSQSPSNKVTEKGKDVELRCDPISGHTALYWYRQSLGQGLEFLIYFQGNSAPDKSGLPSDRFSAERTGGSVSTLTIQRTQQEDSAVYLCASSPPGGGASTDTQYFGPGTRLTVL.